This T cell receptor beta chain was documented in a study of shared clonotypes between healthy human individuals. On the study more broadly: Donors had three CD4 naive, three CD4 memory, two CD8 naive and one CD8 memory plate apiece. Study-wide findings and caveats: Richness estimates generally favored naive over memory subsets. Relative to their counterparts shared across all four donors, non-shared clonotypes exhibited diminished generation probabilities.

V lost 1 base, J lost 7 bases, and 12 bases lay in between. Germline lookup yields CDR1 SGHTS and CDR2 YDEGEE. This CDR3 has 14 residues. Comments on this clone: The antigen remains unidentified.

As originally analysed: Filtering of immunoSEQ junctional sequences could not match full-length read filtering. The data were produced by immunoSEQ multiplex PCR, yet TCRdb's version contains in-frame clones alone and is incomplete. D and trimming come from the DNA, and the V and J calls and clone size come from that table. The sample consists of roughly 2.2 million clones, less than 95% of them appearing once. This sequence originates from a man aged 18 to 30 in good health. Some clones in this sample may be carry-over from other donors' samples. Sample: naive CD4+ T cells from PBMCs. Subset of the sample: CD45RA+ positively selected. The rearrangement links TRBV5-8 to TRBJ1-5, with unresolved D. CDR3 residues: CASSLLGVRQPQHF. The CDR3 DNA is TGTGCCAGCAGCTTGTTGGGTGTACGGCAGCCCCAGCATTTT.